This is a list of T cell receptor beta chains from one sample in a study of regulatory T cells in long-lasting Graves disease. MiXCR, applied by TCRdb to the multiplex PCR reads, yields one record per CDR3 protein. The table records about 220,000 distinct CDR3 sequences, around 16% of them present only once. The starting material was peripheral blood mononuclear cells (PBMCs), obtained at new diagnosis, from a patient treated with antithyroid drugs. The receptors shown here come from a female donor with Graves disease. The CDR3 runs from the conserved cysteine through the conserved F or W. The size field is filled for only some rows; it gives once, few, many or a size class.

v_call	clone_size	j_call	cdr3_aa
TRBV11-3	many	TRBJ1-1	CASSQGRGTEAFF
TRBV18	many	TRBJ1-4	CASSPQISRGHTNEKLFF
TRBV4-1	NA	TRBJ2-3	CASSQEGPHGATDTQYF
TRBV20-1	NA	TRBJ2-1	CSAGGDEQFF
TRBV12-3/TRBV12-4	many	TRBJ2-3	CASSWPAGDLDTQYF
TRBV7-3	NA	TRBJ2-3	CASSLGLAGGDTQYF
TRBV11-2	NA	TRBJ2-3	CASSLGGASGSADTQYF
TRBV28	many	TRBJ1-5	CASSSFSQPQHF
TRBV28	many	TRBJ2-6	CASTPDSGANVLTF
TRBV5-8	many	TRBJ1-2	CASVRQAGYGYTF
TRBV18	many	TRBJ2-3	CASSPLGQGGTDTQYF
TRBV11-3	many	TRBJ2-2	CASTSPVTGELFF
TRBV12-3/TRBV12-4	NA	TRBJ1-2	CASSSYRGQGSVDYGYTF
TRBV2	many	TRBJ2-3	CASSGISWGGRGDTQYF
TRBV10-1	many	TRBJ2-1	CASSEGGRTIYNEQFF
TRBV24-1	many	TRBJ2-7	CATSDLIGREYF
TRBV6-4	NA	TRBJ1-5	CASSDPGQRPQPQHF
TRBV24-1	many	TRBJ2-5	CATSTAGQGWETQYF
TRBV28	many	TRBJ2-1	CASSLGGREQFF
TRBV18	NA	TRBJ2-4	CASSPPMGRAKNIQYF
TRBV9	many	TRBJ1-2	CASSPREGNYGYTF
TRBV20-1	few	TRBJ1-2	CSALPTGESGYTF
TRBV3-1	few	TRBJ1-1	CASSLRTRTGEAFF
TRBV18	many	TRBJ2-7	CASSPVPTTSYEQYF
TRBV19	many	TRBJ1-5	CASRTGEGNQPQHF
TRBV18	many	TRBJ2-3	CASSRTSIGTDTQYF
TRBV30	NA	TRBJ1-1	CAWSVDSHTEAFF
TRBV7-9	many	TRBJ2-1	CASSSTGNNEQFF
TRBV2	few	TRBJ2-4	CASSGTKNIQYF
TRBV28	many	TRBJ2-7	CASSPPRGTYEQYF
TRBV2	many	TRBJ2-5	CASGLGWGQETQYF
TRBV24-1	many	TRBJ2-1	CATGQHNEQFF
TRBV7-6	many	TRBJ2-1	CASSPGGGNEAYNEQFF
TRBV20-1	NA	TRBJ1-4	CSAPPGRADTNEKLFF
TRBV5-6	NA	TRBJ1-2	CASSLPGRVYGYTF